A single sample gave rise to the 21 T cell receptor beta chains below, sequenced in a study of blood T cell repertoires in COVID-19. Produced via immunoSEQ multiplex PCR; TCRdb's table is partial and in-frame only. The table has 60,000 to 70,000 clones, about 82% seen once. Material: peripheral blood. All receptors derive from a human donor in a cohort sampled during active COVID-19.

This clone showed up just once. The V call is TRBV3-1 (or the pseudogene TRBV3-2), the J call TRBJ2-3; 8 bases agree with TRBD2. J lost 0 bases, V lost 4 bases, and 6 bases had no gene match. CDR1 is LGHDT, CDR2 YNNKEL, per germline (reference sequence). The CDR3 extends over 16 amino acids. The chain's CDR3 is CASSPRGGASTDTQYF. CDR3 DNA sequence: TGTGCCAGCAGCCCACGGGGGGGGGCTAGCACAGATACGCAGTATTTT.

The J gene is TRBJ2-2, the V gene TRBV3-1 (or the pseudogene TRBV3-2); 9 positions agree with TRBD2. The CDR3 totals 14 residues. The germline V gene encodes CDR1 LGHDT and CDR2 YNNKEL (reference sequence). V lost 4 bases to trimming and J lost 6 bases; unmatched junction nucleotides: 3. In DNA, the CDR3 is TGTGCCAGCAGCCCAGGACTAGCGCCCGGGGAGCTGTTTTTT. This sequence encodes CASSPGLAPGELFF.

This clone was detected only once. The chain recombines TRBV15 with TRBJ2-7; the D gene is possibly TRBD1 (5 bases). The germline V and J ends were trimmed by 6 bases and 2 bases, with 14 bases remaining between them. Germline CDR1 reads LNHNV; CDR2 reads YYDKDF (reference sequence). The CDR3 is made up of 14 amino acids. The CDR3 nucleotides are TGTGCCACCAGTGACAGAGTAGAAACCTACGAGCAGTACTTC. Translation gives CATSDRVETYEQYF.

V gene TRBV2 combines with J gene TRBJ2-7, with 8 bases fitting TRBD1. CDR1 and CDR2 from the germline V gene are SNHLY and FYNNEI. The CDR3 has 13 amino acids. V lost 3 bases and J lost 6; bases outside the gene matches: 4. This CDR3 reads CASSDRGPVEQYF. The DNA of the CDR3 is TGTGCCAGCAGTGACAGGGGGCCGGTCGAGCAGTACTTC.

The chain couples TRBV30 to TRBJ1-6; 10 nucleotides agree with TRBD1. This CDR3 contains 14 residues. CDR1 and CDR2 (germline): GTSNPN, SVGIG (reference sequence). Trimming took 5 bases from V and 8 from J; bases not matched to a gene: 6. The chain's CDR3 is CAWGPGQGHSPLHF. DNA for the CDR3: TGTGCCTGGGGGCCGGGACAGGGGCATTCACCCCTCCACTTT.

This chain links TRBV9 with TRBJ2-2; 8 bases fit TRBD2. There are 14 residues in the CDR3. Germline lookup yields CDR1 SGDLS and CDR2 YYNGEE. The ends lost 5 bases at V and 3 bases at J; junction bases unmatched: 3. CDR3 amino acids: CASRISGDTGELFF. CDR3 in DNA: TGTGCCAGCAGAATTAGCGGGGACACCGGGGAGCTGTTTTTT.

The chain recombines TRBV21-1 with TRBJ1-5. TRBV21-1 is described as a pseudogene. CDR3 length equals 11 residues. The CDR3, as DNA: TGTGCCAGCAGCTATCCCGGGAGGGATCATTTT. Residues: CASSYPGRDHF.

The CDR3 DNA reads as TGTGCCAGCAGCTTTGACAGGGGCACTGAAGCTTTCTTT. It is translated as CASSFDRGTEAFF. V usage is TRBV7-3 and J usage is TRBJ1-1; 8 nucleotides align to TRBD1. V dropped 3 bases and J dropped 4; count of bases not matched to a gene: 1. This CDR3 has 13 residues. CDR1 and CDR2 from the germline V gene are SGHTA and FQGTGA.

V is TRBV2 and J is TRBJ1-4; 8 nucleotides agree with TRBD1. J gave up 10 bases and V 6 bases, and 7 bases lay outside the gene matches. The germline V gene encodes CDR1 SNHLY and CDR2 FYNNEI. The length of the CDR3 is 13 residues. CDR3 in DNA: TGTGCCAGCAGGGCTGGACAGGGAGGAAAACTGTTTTTT. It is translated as CASRAGQGGKLFF.

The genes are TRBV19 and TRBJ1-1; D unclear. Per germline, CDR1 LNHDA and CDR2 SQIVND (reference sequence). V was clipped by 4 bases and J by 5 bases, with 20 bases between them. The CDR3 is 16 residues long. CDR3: CASSTDAGRAWTEAFF. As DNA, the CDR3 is TGTGCCAGTAGTACAGATGCGGGCCGCGCGTGGACTGAAGCTTTCTTT.

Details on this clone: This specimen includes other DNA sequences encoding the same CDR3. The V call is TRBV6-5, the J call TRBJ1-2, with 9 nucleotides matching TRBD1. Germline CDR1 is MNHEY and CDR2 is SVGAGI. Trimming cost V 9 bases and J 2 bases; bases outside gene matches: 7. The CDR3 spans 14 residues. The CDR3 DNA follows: TGTGCCAGTAGCACCGGGACAGGGAACTATGGCTACACCTTC. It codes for CASSTGTGNYGYTF.

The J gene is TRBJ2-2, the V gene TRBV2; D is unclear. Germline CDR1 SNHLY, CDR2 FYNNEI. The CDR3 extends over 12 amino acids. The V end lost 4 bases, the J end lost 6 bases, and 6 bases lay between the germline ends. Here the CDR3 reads CASSGASGELFF. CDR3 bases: TGTGCCAGCAGTGGAGCCTCCGGGGAGCTGTTTTTT.

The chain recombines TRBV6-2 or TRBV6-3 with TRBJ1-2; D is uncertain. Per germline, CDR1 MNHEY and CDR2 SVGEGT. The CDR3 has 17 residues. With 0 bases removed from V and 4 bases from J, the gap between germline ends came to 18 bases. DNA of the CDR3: TGTGCCAGCAGTTACTCCACATCCGCGTCCCGGAGCTATGGCTACACCTTC. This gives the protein CASSYSTSASRSYGYTF.

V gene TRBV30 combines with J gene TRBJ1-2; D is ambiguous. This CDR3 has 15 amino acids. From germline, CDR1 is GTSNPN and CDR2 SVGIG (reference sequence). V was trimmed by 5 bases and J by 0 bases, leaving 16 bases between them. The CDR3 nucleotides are TGTGCCTGGCTCCGTCTTCGAGAAACTAACTATGGCTACACCTTC. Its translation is CAWLRLRETNYGYTF.

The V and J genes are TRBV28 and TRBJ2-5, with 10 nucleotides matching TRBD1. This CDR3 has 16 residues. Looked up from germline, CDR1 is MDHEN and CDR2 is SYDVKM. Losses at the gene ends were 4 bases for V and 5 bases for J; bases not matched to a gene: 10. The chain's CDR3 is CASSSNPGTGAETQYF. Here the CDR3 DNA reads TGTGCCAGCAGTTCAAACCCCGGGACAGGGGCGGAGACCCAGTACTTC.

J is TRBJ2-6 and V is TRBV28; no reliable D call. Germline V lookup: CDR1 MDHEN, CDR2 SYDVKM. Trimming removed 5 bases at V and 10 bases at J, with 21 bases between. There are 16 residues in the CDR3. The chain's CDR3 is CASSISTPSTTNVLTF. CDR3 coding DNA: TGTGCCAGCAGTATCTCGACCCCTTCCACTACTAACGTCCTGACTTTC. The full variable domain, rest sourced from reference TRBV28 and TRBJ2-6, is DVKVTQSSRYLVKRTGEKVFLECVQDMDHENMFWYRQDPGLGLRLIYFSYDVKMKEKGDIPEGYSVSREKKERFSLILESASTNQTSMYLCASSISTPSTTNVLTFGAGSRLTVL.

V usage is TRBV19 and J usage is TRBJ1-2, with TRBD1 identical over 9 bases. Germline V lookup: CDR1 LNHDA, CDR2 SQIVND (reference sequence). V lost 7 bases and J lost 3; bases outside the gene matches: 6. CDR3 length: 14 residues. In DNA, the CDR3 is TGTGCCAGTAAAAAAGACAGGGGGTACTATGGCTACACCTTC. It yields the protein CASKKDRGYYGYTF. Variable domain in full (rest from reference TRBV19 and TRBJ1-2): DGGITQSPKYLFRKEGQNVTLSCEQNLNHDAMYWYRQDPGQGLRLIYYSQIVNDFQKGDIAEGYSVSREKKESFPLTVTSAQKNPTAFYLCASKKDRGYYGYTFGSGTRLTVV.

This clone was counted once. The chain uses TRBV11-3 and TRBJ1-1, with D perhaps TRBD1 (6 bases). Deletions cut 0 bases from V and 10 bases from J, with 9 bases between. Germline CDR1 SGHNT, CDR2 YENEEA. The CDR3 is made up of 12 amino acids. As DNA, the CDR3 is TGTGCCAGCAGCTTAGATGGGGGCCCAGCTTTCTTT. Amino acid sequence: CASSLDGGPAFF. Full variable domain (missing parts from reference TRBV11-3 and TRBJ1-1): EAGVVQSPRYKIIEKKQPVAFWCNPISGHNTLYWYLQNLGQGPELLIRYENEEAVDDSQLPKDRFSAERLKGVDSTLKIQPAELGDSAVYLCASSLDGGPAFFGQGTRLTVV.

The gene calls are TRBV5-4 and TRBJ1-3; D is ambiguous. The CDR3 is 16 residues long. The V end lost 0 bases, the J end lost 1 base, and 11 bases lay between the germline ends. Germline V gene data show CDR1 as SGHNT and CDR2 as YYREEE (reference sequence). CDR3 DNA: TGTGCCAGCAGCTTGGGAGGTCAGCGGTCTGGAAACACCATATATTTT. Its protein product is CASSLGGQRSGNTIYF.

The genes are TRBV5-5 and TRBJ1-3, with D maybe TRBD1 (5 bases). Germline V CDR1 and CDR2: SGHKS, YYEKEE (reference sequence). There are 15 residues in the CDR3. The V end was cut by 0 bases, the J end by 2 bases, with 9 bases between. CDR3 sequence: CASSLAGNPGNTIYF. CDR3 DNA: TGTGCCAGCAGCTTGGCAGGGAACCCTGGAAACACCATATATTTT.

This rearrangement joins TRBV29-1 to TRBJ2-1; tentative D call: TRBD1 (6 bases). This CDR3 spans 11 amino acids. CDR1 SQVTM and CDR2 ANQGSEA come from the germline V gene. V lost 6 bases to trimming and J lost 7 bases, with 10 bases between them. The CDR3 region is CSVDTGNEQFF. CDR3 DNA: TGCAGCGTCGACACAGGGAATGAGCAGTTCTTC.